The present T cell receptor beta chain was sequenced within a study of T cells in Graves' hyperthyroidism and ophthalmopathy (dated by TCRdb to between 2017 and 2020). Some background on the complete study: Peripheral blood was sampled at the time of initial diagnosis, prior to any treatment. TCR V-J signatures able to tell the groups apart were searched for in a discovery cohort of 95 or so patients, of whom over 40 had Graves' ophthalmopathy and 57 had stable Graves' hyperthyroidism. Whether ophthalmopathy could be predicted prospectively was tested in an independent validation cohort made up of roughly 19 hyperthyroidism patients plus 17 patients who later progressed to ophthalmopathy. The 100 or so discovery patients were randomly split 7:3 into training and test sets. The study also compared thyroid tissue and blood T-cell repertoires from five or six Graves' hyperthyroidism patients. Once sampling was done, hyperthyroidism patients were given methimazole at a starting dose of 30 mg daily, whereas ophthalmopathy patients were given high-dose intravenous methylprednisolone. TCR Vbeta CDR3 sequencing of 140 or so peripheral blood samples (43 ophthalmopathy, about 80 hyperthyroidism and around 17 progressor patients) is reported in the paper.

The TCR beta CDR3 regions were amplified from RNA transcripts. The TCR CDR3 was subjected to a first round of RT-PCR using the HTBI primer set and the Qiagen OneStep RT-PCR kit. Libraries were constructed in a second round of multiplex PCR, after which size selection and purification were carried out. Paired-end sequencing of the libraries was performed with 100 bp reads on an Illumina HiSeq2000. The paper's data handling went like this. Raw data were processed with SOAPnuke, discarding reads with adapters, uncalled bases, mean Phred below 15, or no exact constant-primer or identifier match. COPE v1.2.5 was used to merge high-quality paired reads, and clonotypes were defined as unique nucleotide sequences. MiTCR v1.1 was used to align clonotypes to the IMGT TRBV, TRBD and TRBJ reference segments. The analysis was restricted to V-J combinations with a frequency above 0.0001, which together covered over 99% of the repertoires. A TCS score was defined as the ratio between F50 (clonal expansion) and ExV (chaos), using BLOSUM62-based TCRdist between CDR3 peptides within each V-J. Welch's t-statistics and random forest reduced around 510 V-J features to 10 to 15, which were used in a naive Bayes classifier (R e1071). Through fastp at Q25 and MiXCR, TCRdb rebuilt clones from the public reads, retaining in-frame beta chains. Rows are combined by CDR3 protein, so each entry shows the most common genes and DNA. It is TCRdb's table, rather than the study itself, that gives the V and J calls and clone size. The sample profile shows roughly 180,000 distinct CDR3 sequences; over 7.5% of them were found once. Together, the top ten hold approximately 20% of the sample.

This clonotype was observed many times. Its antigen specificity is not known. Base qualities are missing; no much larger clone stands one base away. The hyperthyroidism patients were between 18 and 65 years old and newly diagnosed, with a disease duration of less than 2 months. The study excluded patients with uncontrolled infections, other autoimmune diseases, pregnancy or lactation. Clinical symptoms, serum thyroxine and TRAb, thyroid ultrasound, and orbital computed tomography formed the basis for the diagnoses. For progressor patients, blood was drawn at the first diagnosis of hyperthyroidism, before any ophthalmopathy symptoms had appeared. PBMCs were isolated from approximately 10 ml of fresh peripheral blood by Ficoll-Paque density gradient centrifugation. Progressor patients were initially diagnosed with Graves' hyperthyroidism and developed ophthalmopathy during follow-up. Trizol reagent was used to extract total RNA, and RNA quality was then checked on an Agilent 2100 Bioanalyzer.

Overall study outcomes, separate from this receptor: No statistical method was used to set the sample size in advance, and investigators knew the group allocation. In cross-validation, a model built on a 13 V-J signature told ophthalmopathy apart from stable hyperthyroidism with approximately 90% sensitivity and around 84% specificity, and in testing the same model reached 80%/75%. In validation, the model predicted progression to ophthalmopathy a median of 6.5 months before onset, with over 60% sensitivity and almost 75% specificity. Most expanded thyroid clonotypes (frequency above 0.001) were also detected in blood, a finding suggesting that blood repertoires may reflect thyroid immune responses.

CDR3 length: 12 amino acids, cysteine to phenylalanine. Only the CDR3 DNA stays, 36 bases, in frame from base 1. V is cut back by 4 bases and J by 3 bases, with 0 bases in the junction unmatched. From the germline V gene (reference sequence), CDR1 is SEHNR and CDR2 is FQNEAQ. This TCR derives from a woman between 18 and 29 years old with Graves' hyperthyroidism that later progressed to Graves' ophthalmopathy. The sample taken for sequencing was blood. The V gene is TRBV7-9 and the J gene is TRBJ2-7; 7 of the junction bases match TRBD1. The CDR3 protein: CASSYRGYEQYF. Here is the DNA: TGTGCCAGCAGCTACAGGGGCTACGAGCAGTACTTC.